This TCR beta chain was sequenced for a study of T cell clones after liver transplantation. Germline V gene data show CDR1 as LNHDA and CDR2 as SQIVND (reference sequence). The CDR3 spans 12 residues. V gave up 9 bases and J gave up 8 bases, with 13 bases separating them. Measured with immunoSEQ multiplex PCR; TCRdb has only the in-frame clones, and not every one. The sample has around 9,700 clones, 70% to 85% seen once. This clone appeared a few times. The sequence came from a human patient who received a liver transplant. Some T cells may be supplied by the graft donor. The chain employs TRBV19 and TRBJ1-4, with D hard to call. The specimen comprised CD8+ T cells from blood, sampled at the 22-month timepoint. The DNA of the CDR3 is TGTGCCAGCCAAGGCTTCGGCGAAAAACTGTTTTTT. Amino acid sequence: CASQGFGEKLFF.